This entry features one T cell receptor beta chain sequence. Its specific antigen is unknown. No much larger clone is present one base from it, and per-base qualities are unavailable. The cohort was made up of 650 to 700 healthy bone marrow donors. At the time of sampling, all cohort members were nominally healthy, though unrecorded immune exposures were likely present. The donor tested CMV seronegative, placing the donor among the roughly 350 seronegative members of the cohort. A peripheral blood sample was collected from each donor, and TCR beta sequencing was performed on peripheral blood mononuclear cells. Genomic DNA was extracted from the blood cell samples with the Qiagen DNeasy Blood Extraction Kit. Receptor libraries were prepared by the immunoSEQ multiplex PCR assay. For the multiplex PCR, a mixture combining 60 forward primers for TCR Vbeta segments and 13 reverse primers for TCR Jbeta segments was used. Amplification of the CDR3 region of rearranged TCR beta genes was performed with a multiplex PCR assay on genomic DNA. The Illumina HiSeq System was used to sequence the amplified TCR beta libraries as 87-base-pair reads. The original methods were these. A later analysis tallied 75 million to 95 million unique TCR beta chains across the 640 or so repertoires, and 10 million to 11 million of those chains were shared by two or more donors. A nearest-neighbor algorithm error-corrected the raw reads and collapsed the reads into unique sequences, merging closely related sequences to remove PCR and sequencing errors. Alignment of CDR3 sequences to IMGT reference sequences was used to assign V, D and J gene segments. For a sequence to be retained, a match of at least six nucleotides was required to both a V gene segment and a J gene segment. A rearrangement counted as productive if the CDR3 had no stop codons and remained in frame with V and J, and every other rearrangement counted as non-productive. CDR3 was defined according to IMGT convention as the region running from the second conserved V-encoded cysteine to the conserved J-encoded phenylalanine. Sequences without an unambiguous match to a single V gene segment were excluded from the earlier analysis of 450 to 650 of the donors. In an earlier analysis of approximately 590 of the donors, V segments were called functional above 56.7% productive rearrangements and were called segregating when the between-donor standard deviation exceeded 5%. A statistical classification framework was built to diagnose cytomegalovirus status from the catalog of TCR beta chain sequences. In a later analysis, V and J genes were assigned by comparing TCR nucleotide sequences against IMGT/GENE-DB human TR gene sequences. The TCRdist pipeline was used in a later analysis to assign CDR3 sequences and most-parsimonious VDJ recombination scenarios. In a later analysis, each TCR beta chain was defined by its CDR3 amino acid sequence together with its V-gene family, and reads without a unique V-gene family were excluded. As a way to deal with suspected cross-contamination and a sequencing artifact, a later analysis dropped over 550 nucleotide sequences that were highly shared and had low generation probability. A later analysis calculated a clonal expansion index for each public chain from normalized within-repertoire ranks of inferred template counts. A later analysis computed generation probabilities with a VDJ recombination model fitted to out-of-frame rearrangements, and checked the results against IGoR. In a later analysis, TCR-TCR, TCR-HLA and TCR-CMV co-occurrence was scored with hypergeometric tests, and a repertoire-size bias correction was applied to TCR pairs. A later analysis estimated false discovery rates by permuting HLA or CMV assignments 20 times. In a later analysis, co-occurring TCRs were grouped using DBSCAN, and TCRdist sequence similarity was added for clustering within HLA-allele-positive subsets. Repertoires with fewer than 30,000 or more than 120,000 public chains, plus five repertoires with anomalous nucleotide sharing, were excluded from co-occurrence clustering. Not all clones reach the TCRdb copy of this immuneACCESS table, which keeps in-frame sequences only. Checked studies attribute under half of the gap to unresolved V genes and leave the rest unexplained. D and trimming were read from the DNA, whereas the V and J calls and clone size are those reported in that table. Recorded for this sample are 180,000 or so clones; over 75% of them occurred a single time. The ten biggest clones cover 1.5% to 2% of the sample.

This record comes from a study of cytomegalovirus exposure and HLA in healthy donors (dated 2017 in TCRdb). Study-wide context: According to an earlier analysis of a few hundred of the donors, some 170 million T cells yielded 100 million or so unique TCR beta sequences and approximately 280 Gb of sequence data. An early release covering just under 650 HLA-typed donors comprised about 300 gigabases of sequencing data and 85 million or so unique TCR sequences. Among the roughly 370 genotyped donors, around 81% belonged to the genetic ancestry cluster associated with self-reported Caucasian donors. The study aimed to test whether cataloging public T cell receptors could reveal signatures of past pathogen exposure. The T cell repertoires of under 750 subjects were profiled by immunosequencing and related to cytomegalovirus serostatus. In addition to the first cohort of about 650 subjects, a separate validation cohort of some 120 different subjects was used. To predict cytomegalovirus infection status, the study combined high-throughput TCR immunosequencing, statistical association of individual TCRs with disease status, and machine learning. A later analysis re-analyzed previously published TCR beta repertoires from 666 donors and added high-resolution HLA genotyping to study TCR occurrence patterns. The later analysis used no new phenotypic data to find candidate immune exposures, relying instead on TCR beta sequences and their occurrence across donors. An earlier analysis of roughly 600 of the donors used high-throughput TCR beta sequencing to judge whether each TCR beta V gene segment behaved as functional or pseudogenic. Alongside the repertoire data, information on donor age, sex, ethnicity and CMV serostatus was compiled. A later genetic analysis took genome-wide SNP genotypes for about 65% of the 666 donors and used that subset as a discovery cohort. Every discovery cohort repertoire had been produced on one sequencing platform. Both class I and class II loci were covered by HLA typing, at four-digit resolution. Typing coverage varied by locus: roughly 620-630 donors for A, B, C, DRB1 and DQB1; 500 to 550 for DQA1; 600 to 610 for DPA1; approximately 470 for DPB1. Roughly 5 DR-DQ haplotypes were handled as single units for association and clustering, since linkage in the cohort was strong. On average, approximately 250,000 unique TCR beta nucleotide sequences were sequenced per donor among some 430 genotyped donors of the cohort, with about 19% of those sequences being non-productive. Here is what the overall study found, with its caveats: Sequencing depth was assumed to be roughly uniform across donors in the presence/absence analyses, though that assumption may not hold. Because counts were too low, roughly 18 rarely observed V segments, including chromosome 9 orphons, were left out of the earlier analysis of over 550 of the donors. The cohort was sequenced for TCR beta chains only, and without alpha or paired-chain data the features that could be detected were limited. In vitro tests confirmed that a few of the cytomegalovirus-associated TCR beta chains recognize cytomegalovirus antigens. Immune exposure information for the cohort was limited to CMV serostatus. The classifier was reported to diagnose cytomegalovirus status with high specificity and sensitivity in both the original and validation cohorts. In the study, 150 to 200 TCR beta chains were listed as associated with cytomegalovirus. Specific HLA alleles were associated with over 15,000 TCR beta sequences at a false discovery rate of 0.05 in a later analysis. A further reported finding was that TCR beta sequences accurately predicted the HLA-A and HLA-B alleles for most subjects in the first cohort. Correlated functional status among segregating V segments might be attributable to linkage disequilibrium, but an unknown experimental factor could not be ruled out. A later genetic analysis reported fewer N-insertions in productive TCRs among donors in an Asian-associated ancestry cluster than the roughly 720-donor mean. A later genetic analysis associated a missense DCLRE1C variant with V-gene and J-gene trimming of TCR beta chains, and an independent cohort replicated the association. In an earlier analysis of some 500 of the donors, most TCR beta V segments appeared in productive rearrangements about 90% or about 30% of the time, broadly matching IMGT annotations. In a later analysis, several top co-occurrence clusters were reported to appear linked to parvovirus B19, influenza, CMV and Epstein-Barr virus. Because HLA typing was unavailable for some donors at each locus, only the typed subset was used in association tests. A later analysis found that TCR association rates varied across HLA loci, with DRB1 alleles showing the most associated TCRs and HLA-C alleles the fewest. Assigning TCR associations to individual alleles was difficult when HLA alleles, especially DR and DQ, strongly co-occurred. A group of highly shared sequence variants was considered likely to be a technical artifact of the sequencing pipeline. Most CMV-associated TCR beta chains appeared to be HLA-restricted in a later analysis, and the HLA associations seemed to be driven largely by CMV exposure. A later analysis found that HLA-associated TCR beta chains were more clonally expanded and had lower generation probabilities than equally common non-associated chains. The authors suggested that the approach could potentially be generalized to other disease states and immunological phenotypes. Across donors, most TCR sequences were observed very rarely, whereas some public TCRs were present in many individuals. The 87-base-pair reads could not distinguish some IMGT-functional V segments, including TRBV6-2 and TRBV6-3, so those segments were excluded.

There are 15 amino acids in the CDR3, from cysteine to phenylalanine inclusive. This entry keeps only the CDR3 DNA: 45 bases, framed from base 1. Ends trimmed: V by 0 bases, J by 9 bases; bases unmatched to a gene: 11. Via the germline V gene (reference sequence), CDR1 is GTSNPN and CDR2 SVGIG. The chain is made from TRBV30 and TRBJ1-1; 9 central bases correspond to TRBD1. The TCR sequence derives from a woman in her 30s in good health and CMV-seronegative. Sequenced: PBMCs. Here the CDR3 is given as CAWSVLLPTGGKAFF. The nucleotides are TGTGCCTGGAGTGTACTACTCCCGACAGGGGGTAAAGCTTTCTTT.